The rows below give T cell receptor beta chains drawn from one sample of a study of Graves' ophthalmopathy and Graves' hyperthyroidism. One entry per CDR3 protein, called by TCRdb with MiXCR from the multiplex PCR reads. The sample contains roughly 700,000 distinct CDR3 sequences, around 40% of which appear only once. The sample taken for sequencing was peripheral blood. All receptors derive from an adult man with Graves' ophthalmopathy. CDR3s include the opening cysteine and the closing phenylalanine or tryptophan. The order of the fields is J gene, D gene, V gene, clone size, CDR3 protein, CDR3 DNA. A D gene is named only where the DNA matches it firmly. For some rows the clone size is stated as once, few or many, or as a class when expanded; others skip it.

>TRBJ1-1|-|TRBV2|-
CASSEWEMNTEAFF
TGTGCCAGCAGTGAGTGGGAAATGAACACTGAAGCTTTCTTT
>TRBJ1-5|-|TRBV10-3|many
CAISERGDGHQPQHF
TGTGCCATCAGTGAACGGGGAGATGGGCATCAGCCCCAGCATTTT
>TRBJ2-7|TRBD1|TRBV20-1|-
CSAREPAGQGVEQYF
TGCAGTGCTAGAGAGCCGGCGGGACAGGGAGTCGAGCAGTACTTC
>TRBJ2-7|-|TRBV7-8|few
CASIPAGSYEQYF
TGTGCCAGCATCCCTGCAGGCTCCTACGAGCAGTACTTC
>TRBJ1-5|TRBD1|TRBV12-3/TRBV12-4|many
CASSPTGGGQPQHF
TGTGCCAGCAGTCCGACAGGGGGCGGTCAGCCCCAGCATTTT
>TRBJ2-2|-|TRBV19|-
CASSIGAGVDTGELFF
TGTGCCAGTAGTATCGGCGCAGGGGTTGACACCGGGGAGCTGTTTTTT
>TRBJ2-7|-|TRBV7-2|few
CASSHTGLPSYEQYF
TGTGCCAGCAGTCATACAGGGCTACCCTCCTACGAGCAGTACTTC
>TRBJ1-2|-|TRBV7-9|many
CASSLGEGGYTF
TGTGCCAGCAGCTTAGGGGAAGGAGGCTACACCTTC
>TRBJ2-2|TRBD2|TRBV25-1|-
CASSSSGGANTGELFF
TGTGCCAGCAGTTCGTCGGGGGGGGCGAACACCGGGGAGCTGTTTTTT
>TRBJ2-7|TRBD1|TRBV5-1|few
CASSLAMDRGTQQYF
TGCGCCAGCAGTCTTGCCATGGACAGGGGGACACAGCAGTACTTC
>TRBJ1-1|-|TRBV29-1|many
CSVEEPTGVNTEAFF
TGCAGCGTTGAAGAACCGACAGGCGTGAACACTGAAGCTTTCTTT
>TRBJ2-2|-|TRBV6-5|few
CASSYPAGDTGELFF
TGTGCCAGCAGTTACCCTGCAGGGGATACCGGGGAGCTGTTTTTT
>TRBJ1-1|TRBD1|TRBV20-1|few
CSARETGGLNTEAFF
TGCAGTGCTAGAGAGACAGGGGGCTTGAACACTGAAGCTTTCTTT
>TRBJ2-5|TRBD1|TRBV2|-
CASSEAGQGETQYF
TGTGCCAGCAGTGAAGCCGGACAGGGTGAGACCCAGTACTTC
>TRBJ2-1|TRBD2|TRBV29-1|-
CSVAIAGGPFGEQFF
TGCAGCGTAGCCATAGCGGGAGGGCCTTTTGGAGAGCAGTTCTTC
>TRBJ1-5|TRBD1|TRBV24-1|-
CASSPRGQGEQPQHF
TGTGCCAGCAGTCCCCGGGGACAGGGCGAGCAGCCCCAGCATTTT
>TRBJ2-7|-|TRBV7-2|-
CASRNPGTYEQYF
TGTGCCAGCAGAAACCCGGGGACCTACGAGCAGTACTTC
>TRBJ1-6|-|TRBV7-3|-
CASSLQGRGHNSPLHF
TGTGCCAGCAGCCTTCAAGGGCGCGGTCATAATTCACCCCTCCACTTT
>TRBJ1-6|-|TRBV19|-
CASSKSTGTLPSPLHF
TGTGCCAGTAGTAAGTCCACAGGGACTTTACCTTCACCCCTCCACTTT
>TRBJ1-5|TRBD1|TRBV24-1|-
CATSRMRDRDTQPQHF
TGTGCCACCAGTAGAATGAGAGACAGGGATACCCAGCCCCAGCATTTT
>TRBJ2-7|TRBD1|TRBV7-9|-
CASSLLQGAPYEQYF
TGTGCCAGCAGCCTACTACAGGGGGCCCCCTACGAGCAGTACTTC
>TRBJ2-5|TRBD1|TRBV5-5|-
CASSADRAGETQYF
TGTGCCAGCAGCGCGGACAGGGCCGGAGAGACCCAGTACTTC
>TRBJ1-3|-|TRBV10-3|-
CAISESGRNTIYF
TGTGCCATCAGTGAGTCGGGAAGGAACACCATATATTTT